This T cell receptor beta chain appears in the sequencing data of a study of T cell responses to AZD1222 COVID-19 vaccine. Study-level points and caveats: Donors were mostly white British, more females; clonal diversity possibly underestimated.

A note on this clone: Antigen unknown.

This CDR3 is 15 amino acids long. Per the germline V gene, CDR1 is SGHTA and CDR2 is FQGNSA. Trimming at V came to 2 bases and at J to 14 bases, leaving 14 bases not matched to a gene. TCRdb's copy holds only in-frame clones and misses some; the assay was immunoSEQ multiplex PCR. The sample holds about 72,000 clones, around 87% seen once. The receptor was derived from an adult in good health. The sample in question was peripheral blood, obtained on day 0 of AZD1222 vaccination. The J gene is TRBJ1-4, the V gene TRBV7-2; TRBD1 agrees at 7 bases. The CDR3 loop is CASSLRRGPTEGLFF. Written as DNA, the CDR3 is TGTGCCAGCAGCTTAAGGAGGGGGCCAACTGAGGGGCTGTTTTTT. Together with reference TRBV7-2 and TRBJ1-4, the CDR3 gives the full variable domain: GAGVSQSPSNKVTEKGKDVELRCDPISGHTALYWYRQSLGQGLEFLIYFQGNSAPDKSGLPSDRFSAERTGGSVSTLTIQRTQQEDSAVYLCASSLRRGPTEGLFFGSGTQLSVL.